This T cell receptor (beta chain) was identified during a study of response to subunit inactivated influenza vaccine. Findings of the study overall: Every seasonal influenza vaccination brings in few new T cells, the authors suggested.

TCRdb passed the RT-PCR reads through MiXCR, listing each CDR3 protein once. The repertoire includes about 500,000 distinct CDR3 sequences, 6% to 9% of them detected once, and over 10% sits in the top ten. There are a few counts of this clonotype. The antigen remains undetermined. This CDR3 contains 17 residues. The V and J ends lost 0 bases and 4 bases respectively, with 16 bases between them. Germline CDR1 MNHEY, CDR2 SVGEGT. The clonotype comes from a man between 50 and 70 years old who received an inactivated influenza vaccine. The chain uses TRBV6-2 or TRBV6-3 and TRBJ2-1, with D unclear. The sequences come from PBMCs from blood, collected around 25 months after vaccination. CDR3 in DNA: TGTGCCAGCAGTTACTCAATGGCGATAGTTGGTTACAATGAGCAGTTCTTC. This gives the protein CASSYSMAIVGYNEQFF.